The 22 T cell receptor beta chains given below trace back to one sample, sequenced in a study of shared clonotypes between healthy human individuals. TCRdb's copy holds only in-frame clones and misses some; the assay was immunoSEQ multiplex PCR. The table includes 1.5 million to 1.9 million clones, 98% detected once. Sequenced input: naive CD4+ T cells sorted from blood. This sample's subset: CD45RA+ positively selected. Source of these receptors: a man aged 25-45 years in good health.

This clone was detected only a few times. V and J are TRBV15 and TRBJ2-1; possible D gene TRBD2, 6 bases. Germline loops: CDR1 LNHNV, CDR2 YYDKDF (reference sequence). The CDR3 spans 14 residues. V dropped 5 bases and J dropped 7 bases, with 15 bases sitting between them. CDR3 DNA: TGTGCCACCAGCCCTGGGACTTCGTGGAATGAGCAGTTCTTC. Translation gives CATSPGTSWNEQFF.

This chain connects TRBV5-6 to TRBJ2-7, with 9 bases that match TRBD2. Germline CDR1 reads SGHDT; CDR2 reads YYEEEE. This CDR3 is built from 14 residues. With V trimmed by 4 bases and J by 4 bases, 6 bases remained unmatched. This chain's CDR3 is CASSAGGPGYEQYF. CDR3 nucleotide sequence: TGTGCCAGCAGCGCGGGAGGGCCGGGTTACGAGCAGTACTTC. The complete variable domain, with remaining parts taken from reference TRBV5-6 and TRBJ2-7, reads DAGVTQSPTHLIKTRGQQVTLRCSPKSGHDTVSWYQQALGQGPQFIFQYYEEEERQRGNFPDRFSGHQFPNYSSELNVNALLLGDSALYLCASSAGGPGYEQYFGPGTRLTVT.

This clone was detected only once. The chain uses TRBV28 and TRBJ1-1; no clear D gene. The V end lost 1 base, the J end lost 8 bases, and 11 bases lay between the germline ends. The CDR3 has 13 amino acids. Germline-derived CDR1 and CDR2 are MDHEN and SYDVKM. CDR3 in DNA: TGTGCCAGCAGTTTATTGCATCCTACCGAAGCTTTCTTT. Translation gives CASSLLHPTEAFF.

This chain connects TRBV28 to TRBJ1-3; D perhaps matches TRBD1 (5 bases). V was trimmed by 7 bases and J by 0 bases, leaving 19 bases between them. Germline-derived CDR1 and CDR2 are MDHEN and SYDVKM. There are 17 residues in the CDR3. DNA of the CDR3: TGTGCCAGCACTCCTCGCGGGGACCCCTCCTCTGGAAACACCATATATTTT. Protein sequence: CASTPRGDPSSGNTIYF.

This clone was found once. In DNA form, the CDR3 reads TGTGCCACCATGAGTTCCCTGGACGAGCAGTTCTTC. Protein: CATMSSLDEQFF. V gene TRBV28 combines with J gene TRBJ2-1; D not resolved. This CDR3 comprises 12 residues. V was clipped by 10 bases and J by 10 bases, with 17 bases between them. The germline V gene encodes CDR1 MDHEN and CDR2 SYDVKM.

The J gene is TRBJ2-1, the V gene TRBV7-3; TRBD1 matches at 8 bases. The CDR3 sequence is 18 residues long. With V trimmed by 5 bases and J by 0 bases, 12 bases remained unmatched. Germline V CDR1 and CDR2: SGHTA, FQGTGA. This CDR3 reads CASSPDRGRASSYNEQFF. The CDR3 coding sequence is TGTGCCAGCAGCCCCGACAGGGGAAGGGCGAGCTCCTACAATGAGCAGTTCTTC.

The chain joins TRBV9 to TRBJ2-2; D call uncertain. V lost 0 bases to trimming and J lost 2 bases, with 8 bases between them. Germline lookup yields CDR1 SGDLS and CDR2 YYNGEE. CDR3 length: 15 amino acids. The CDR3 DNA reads TGTGCCAGCAGCGTAGGTAGCCCCAACACCGGGGAGCTGTTTTTT. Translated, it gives CASSVGSPNTGELFF.

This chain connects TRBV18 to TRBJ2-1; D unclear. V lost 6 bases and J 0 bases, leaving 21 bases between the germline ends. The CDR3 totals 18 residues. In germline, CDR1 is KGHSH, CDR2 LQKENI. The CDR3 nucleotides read TGTGCCAGCTCGTCCATTTCCATCGGAATAGGCTCCTACAATGAGCAGTTCTTC. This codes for CASSSISIGIGSYNEQFF. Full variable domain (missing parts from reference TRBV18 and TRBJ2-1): NAGVMQNPRHLVRRRGQEARLRCSPMKGHSHVYWYRQLPEEGLKFMVYLQKENIIDESGMPKERFSAEFPKEGPSILRIQQVVRGDSAAYFCASSSISIGIGSYNEQFFGPGTRLTVL.

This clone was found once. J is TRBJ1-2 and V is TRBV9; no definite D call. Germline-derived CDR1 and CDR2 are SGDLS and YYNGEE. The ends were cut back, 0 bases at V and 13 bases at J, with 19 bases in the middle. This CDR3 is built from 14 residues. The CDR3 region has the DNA TGTGCCAGCAGCGTAGAAGTCTCGGGCCGCTCCTTCACCTTC. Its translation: CASSVEVSGRSFTF.

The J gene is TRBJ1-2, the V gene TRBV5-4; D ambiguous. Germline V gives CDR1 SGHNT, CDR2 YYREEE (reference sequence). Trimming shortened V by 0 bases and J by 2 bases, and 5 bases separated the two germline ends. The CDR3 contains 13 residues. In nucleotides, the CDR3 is TGTGCCAGCAGCTTGGGCACGAACTATGGCTACACCTTC. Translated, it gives CASSLGTNYGYTF.

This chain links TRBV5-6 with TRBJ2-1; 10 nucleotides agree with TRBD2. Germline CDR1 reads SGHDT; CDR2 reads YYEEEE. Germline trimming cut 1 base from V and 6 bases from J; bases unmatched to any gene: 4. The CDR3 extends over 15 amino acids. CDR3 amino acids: CASSLRGLAPNEQFF. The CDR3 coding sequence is TGTGCCAGCAGCTTGCGGGGACTAGCGCCCAATGAGCAGTTCTTC.

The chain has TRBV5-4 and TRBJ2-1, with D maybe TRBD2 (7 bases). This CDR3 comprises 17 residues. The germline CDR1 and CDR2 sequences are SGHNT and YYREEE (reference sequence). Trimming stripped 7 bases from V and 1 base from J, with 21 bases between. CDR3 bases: TGTGCCAGCTTCCCCGGGGGGCGGGAGCGTTCCTACAATGAGCAGTTCTTC. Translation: CASFPGGRERSYNEQFF.

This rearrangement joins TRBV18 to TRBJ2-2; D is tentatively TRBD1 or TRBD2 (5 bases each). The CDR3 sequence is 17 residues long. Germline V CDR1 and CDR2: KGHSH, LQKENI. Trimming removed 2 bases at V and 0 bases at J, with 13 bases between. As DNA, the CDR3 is TGTGCCAGCTCACCAACTAGTTCACAGGCGAACACCGGGGAGCTGTTTTTT. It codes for CASSPTSSQANTGELFF.

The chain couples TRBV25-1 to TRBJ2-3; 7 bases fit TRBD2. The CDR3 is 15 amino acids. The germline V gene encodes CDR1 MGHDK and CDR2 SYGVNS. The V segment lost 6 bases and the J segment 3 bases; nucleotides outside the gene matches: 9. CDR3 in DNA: TGTGCCAGCAGATTTCGCGGGGGTAGGACAGATACGCAGTATTTT. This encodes CASRFRGGRTDTQYF.

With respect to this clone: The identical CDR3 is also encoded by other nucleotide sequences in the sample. CDR3 nucleotides: TGTGCCAGCAGCGTGGGGACTAGCGGGGGCAATGAGCAGTTCTTC. It is translated as CASSVGTSGGNEQFF. The chain couples TRBV9 to TRBJ2-1, with 14 nucleotides matching TRBD2. After removal of 2 bases from V and 6 bases from J, the junction contained 1 base not matched to a gene. Germline CDR1 reads SGDLS; CDR2 reads YYNGEE. CDR3 length: 15 amino acids.

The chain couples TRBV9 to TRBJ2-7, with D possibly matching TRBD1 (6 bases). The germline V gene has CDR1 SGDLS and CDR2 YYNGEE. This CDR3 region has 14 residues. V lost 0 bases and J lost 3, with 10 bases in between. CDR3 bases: TGTGCCAGCAGCGTAGAAACAGGGCTCTACGAGCAGTACTTC. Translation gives CASSVETGLYEQYF. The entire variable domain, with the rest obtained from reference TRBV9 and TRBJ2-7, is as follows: DSGVTQTPKHLITATGQRVTLRCSPRSGDLSVYWYQQSLDQGLQFLIQYYNGEERAKGNILERFSAQQFPDLHSELNLSSLELGDSALYFCASSVETGLYEQYFGPGTRLTVT.

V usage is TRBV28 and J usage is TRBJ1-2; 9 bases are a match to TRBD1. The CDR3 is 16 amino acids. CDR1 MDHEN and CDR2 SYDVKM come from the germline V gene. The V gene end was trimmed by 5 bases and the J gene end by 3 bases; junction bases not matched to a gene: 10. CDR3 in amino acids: CASSGAQGALYYGYTF. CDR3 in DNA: TGTGCCAGCAGTGGAGCACAGGGGGCGTTATACTATGGCTACACCTTC.

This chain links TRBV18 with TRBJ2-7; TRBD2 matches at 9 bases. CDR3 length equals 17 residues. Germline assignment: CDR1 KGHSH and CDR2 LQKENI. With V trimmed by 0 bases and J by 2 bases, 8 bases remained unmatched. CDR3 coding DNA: TGTGCCAGCTCACCACCGGTGGGCGGGAGGGCCCCCTACGAGCAGTACTTC. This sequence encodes CASSPPVGGRAPYEQYF.

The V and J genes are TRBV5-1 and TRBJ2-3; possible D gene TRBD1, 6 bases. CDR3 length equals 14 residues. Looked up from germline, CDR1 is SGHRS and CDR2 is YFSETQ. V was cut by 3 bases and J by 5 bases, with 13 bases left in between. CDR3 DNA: TGCGCCAGCAGCTGGATGGGGGCAGTAGATACGCAGTATTTT. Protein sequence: CASSWMGAVDTQYF. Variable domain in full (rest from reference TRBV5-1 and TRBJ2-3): KAGVTQTPRYLIKTRGQQVTLSCSPISGHRSVSWYQQTPGQGLQFLFEYFSETQRNKGNFPGRFSGRQFSNSRSEMNVSTLELGDSALYLCASSWMGAVDTQYFGPGTRLTVL.

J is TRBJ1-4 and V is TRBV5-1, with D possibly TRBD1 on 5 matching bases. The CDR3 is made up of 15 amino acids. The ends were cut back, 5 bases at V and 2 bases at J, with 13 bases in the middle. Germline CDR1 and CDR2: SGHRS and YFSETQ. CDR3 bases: TGCGCCAGCAGTCCTTTGGCAGGGACTAATGAAAAACTGTTTTTT. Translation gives CASSPLAGTNEKLFF.

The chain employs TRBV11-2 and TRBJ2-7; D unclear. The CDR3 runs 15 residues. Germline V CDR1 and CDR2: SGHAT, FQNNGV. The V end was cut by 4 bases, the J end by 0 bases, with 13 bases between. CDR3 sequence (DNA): TGTGCCAGCAGCTCTTTAGTTTCTTCCTCCTACGAGCAGTACTTC. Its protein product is CASSSLVSSSYEQYF. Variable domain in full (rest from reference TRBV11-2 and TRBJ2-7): EAGVAQSPRYKIIEKRQSVAFWCNPISGHATLYWYQQILGQGPKLLIQFQNNGVVDDSQLPKDRFSAERLKGVDSTLKIQPAKLEDSAVYLCASSSLVSSSYEQYFGPGTRLTVT.

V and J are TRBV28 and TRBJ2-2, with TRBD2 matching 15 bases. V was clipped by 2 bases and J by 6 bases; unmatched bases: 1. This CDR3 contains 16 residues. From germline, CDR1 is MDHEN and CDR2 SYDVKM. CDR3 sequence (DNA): TGTGCCAGCAGTTTAAGGACTAGCGGGAGGGCCGGGGAGCTGTTTTTT. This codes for CASSLRTSGRAGELFF.